This T cell receptor (beta chain) was observed in a study of T-cell memory formation after mild COVID-19. For the study at large: The study found TCR clusters largely donor specific. Study-level findings and limits: Clones from the second wave (peaking day 37) had unconfirmed SARS-CoV-2 specificity. Memory cells collected pre-infection included some clones that later responded, suggesting cross-reactive memory joined. Clones that got smaller from day 15 to 85 had even CD4/CD8, while clones growing later tipped toward CD4+.

MiXCR, run by TCRdb on the 5' RACE reads, gives a single entry per CDR3 protein. The sample contains fewer than 250,000 distinct CDR3 sequences, more than 9% of which appear only once. The ends were cut back, 2 bases at V and 1 base at J, with 15 bases in the middle. Germline loops: CDR1 SGDLS, CDR2 YYNGEE. This CDR3 contains 16 residues. Note on this clonotype: Its specificity is unknown.

Input material: PBMCs or a T cell subset sorted from them (not recorded which). The receptor was isolated from a man aged 18-30 years who had mild COVID-19 (a few samples of this study predate the infection). Cell type and time point are not known. This chain uses TRBV9 with TRBJ2-5; D possibly uses TRBD1 or TRBD2 (5 bases each). The CDR3 protein is CASSVSAARGQETQYF. CDR3 coding DNA: TGTGCCAGCAGCGTTTCTGCAGCGAGGGGCCAAGAGACCCAGTACTTC. The complete variable domain, with remaining parts taken from reference TRBV9 and TRBJ2-5, reads DSGVTQTPKHLITATGQRVTLRCSPRSGDLSVYWYQQSLDQGLQFLIQYYNGEERAKGNILERFSAQQFPDLHSELNLSSLELGDSALYFCASSVSAARGQETQYFGPGTRLLVL.